This T cell receptor (beta chain) was sequenced for a study of T cells in Graves' hyperthyroidism and ophthalmopathy. At least ten counts were recorded for this clonotype. Its antigen is still unknown. Each diagnosis drew on symptoms, thyroxine, TRAb, thyroid ultrasound and orbital computed tomography findings. Using RNA transcripts as the source, TCR beta CDR3 regions were amplified. The TCR CDR3 first-round RT-PCR relied on the HTBI primer set. TCRdb processed the multiplex PCR reads anew with MiXCR; each CDR3 protein has one entry. Of under 200,000 distinct CDR3 sequences listed, approximately 9% are singletons. Regarding the study as a whole: Most thyroid-expanded clonotypes above 0.001 were also found in blood.

Looked up from germline, CDR1 is MNHNS and CDR2 is SASEGT. Trimming removed 5 bases from V and 4 bases from J, with 17 bases in between. The CDR3 totals 15 residues. Material for sequencing was blood. V and J are TRBV6-1 and TRBJ1-1, with a possible D match to TRBD1 (6 bases). The source of this sequence is a woman aged 18-29 years with Graves' hyperthyroidism that later progressed to Graves' ophthalmopathy. The CDR3, as DNA: TGTGCCAGCAGTCGGACAGAAAGCTTGGGCACTGAAGCTTTCTTT. Amino acids: CASSRTESLGTEAFF.